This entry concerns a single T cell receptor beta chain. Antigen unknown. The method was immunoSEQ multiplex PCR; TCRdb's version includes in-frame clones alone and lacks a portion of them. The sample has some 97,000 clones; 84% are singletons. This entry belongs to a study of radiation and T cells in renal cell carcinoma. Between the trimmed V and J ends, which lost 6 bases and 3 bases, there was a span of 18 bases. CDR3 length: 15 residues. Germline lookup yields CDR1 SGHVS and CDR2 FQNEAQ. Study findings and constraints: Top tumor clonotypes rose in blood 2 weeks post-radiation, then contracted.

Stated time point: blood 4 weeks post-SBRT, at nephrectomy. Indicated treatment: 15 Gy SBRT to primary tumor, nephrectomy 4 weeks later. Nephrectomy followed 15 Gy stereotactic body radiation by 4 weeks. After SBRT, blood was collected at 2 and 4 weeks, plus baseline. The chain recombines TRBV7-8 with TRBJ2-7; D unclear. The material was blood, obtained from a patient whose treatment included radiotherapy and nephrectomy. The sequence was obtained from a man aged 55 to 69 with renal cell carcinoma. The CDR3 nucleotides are TGTGCCAGCAGTGGCGGATCCAATTCTCTCTACGAGCAGTACTTC. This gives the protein CASSGGSNSLYEQYF.